Listed below are T cell receptor beta chains from one sample, sequenced in a study of monozygotic twins with inflammatory bowel disease. Each CDR3 protein gets one entry in TCRdb, which reprocessed the 5' RACE reads and gives no DNA. The table lists about 330,000 distinct CDR3 sequences. Sequenced sample: blood. All receptors derive from a human donor with ulcerative colitis or Crohn's disease, or a healthy co-twin of an affected twin (not recorded which). Each CDR3 is given with its conserved first and last residue.

j_call	v_call	cdr3_aa
TRBJ1-5	TRBV20-1	CSARGWGTSNQPQHF
TRBJ2-3	TRBV5-1	CASSPRGGGDTQYF
TRBJ1-2	TRBV20-1	CSARDWANGYTF
TRBJ2-7	TRBV7-9	CASSHGDSYEQYF
TRBJ2-5	TRBV7-2	CASSWANRETQYF
TRBJ2-1	TRBV5-1	CASSLVERGGYNEQFF
TRBJ1-5	TRBV19	CASSIDGRQPQHF
TRBJ1-5	TRBV5-6	CASSLKGMGNQPQHF
TRBJ2-2	TRBV2	CASSDTSANTGELFF
TRBJ1-1	TRBV21-1	CASSNRTGTVLVNTEAFF
TRBJ1-1	TRBV4-1	CASRLRTDTEAFF
TRBJ2-2	TRBV3-1	CASSSRSADTGELFF
TRBJ2-1	TRBV20-1	CSARRGGAVEQFF
TRBJ2-1	TRBV28	CASSSTGTSAANEQFF
TRBJ1-6	TRBV6-5	CASSYSRGRLDNSPLHF
TRBJ1-4	TRBV7-9	CASSPGQGGNEKLFF
TRBJ2-7	TRBV3-1	CASSQISLARYEQYF
TRBJ1-1	TRBV30	CAWTEVWTEAFF
TRBJ2-7	TRBV29-1	CSAKTDPSSYEQYF
TRBJ2-7	TRBV6-6	CASSYGDRVPEQYF
TRBJ2-2	TRBV6-5	CASSYAAGEDTGELFF
TRBJ1-2	TRBV20-1	CSARGTGDYGYTF
TRBJ2-7	TRBV5-6	CASTSLDLDYEQYF
TRBJ2-1	TRBV29-1	CSVSPGQLGNEQFF
TRBJ2-7	TRBV5-1	CASSVEGSSYEQYF
TRBJ1-5	TRBV12-3/TRBV12-4	CASSFGSGDRGDQPQHF
TRBJ1-6	TRBV20-1	CSARTARDSPLHF
TRBJ1-1	TRBV20-1	CSARDDRGGTEAFF
TRBJ2-7	TRBV29-1	CSVDEQGVGEQYF
TRBJ1-6	TRBV29-1	CSVAETEYSPLHF
TRBJ2-1	TRBV5-1	CASSPQQGVNEQFF